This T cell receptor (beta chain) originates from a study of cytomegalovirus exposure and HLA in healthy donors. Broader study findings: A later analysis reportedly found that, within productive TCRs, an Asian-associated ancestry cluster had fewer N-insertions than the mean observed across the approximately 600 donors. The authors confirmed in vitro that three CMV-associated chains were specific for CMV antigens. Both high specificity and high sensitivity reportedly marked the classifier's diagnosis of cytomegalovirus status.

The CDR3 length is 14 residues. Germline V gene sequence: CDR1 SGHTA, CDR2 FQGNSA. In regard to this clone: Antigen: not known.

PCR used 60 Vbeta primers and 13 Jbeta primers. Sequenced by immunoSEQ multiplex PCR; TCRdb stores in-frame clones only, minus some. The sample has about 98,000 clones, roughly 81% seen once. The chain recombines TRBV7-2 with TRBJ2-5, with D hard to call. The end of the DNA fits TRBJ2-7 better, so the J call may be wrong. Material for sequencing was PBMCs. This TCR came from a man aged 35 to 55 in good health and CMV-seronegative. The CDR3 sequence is CASSLGLQTYEQYF. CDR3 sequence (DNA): TGTGCCAGCAGCTTAGGCCTACAGACCTACGAGCAGTACTTC.